The sequence of this T cell receptor beta chain was determined in a study of T-cell reconstitution after alpha-beta-depleted transplantation in children (dated by TCRdb to between 2015 and 2016). Broadly, across the study: T-cell immune reconstitution after TCRalphabeta/CD19-depleted allogeneic hematopoietic cell transplantation in children was quantitatively tracked in the study by means of TCR repertoire profiling. Broader findings and caveats from the paper: Over subsequent months, a decline in hyperexpanded clone frequencies was noted, and after one year, T-cell counts and TCRbeta diversity were mostly ascribed to newly produced T cells. About two months after transplant, the apparently early recovery of alphabetaT-cell counts reportedly depended on just several hundred clones that had expanded rapidly and came from non-depleted graft cells. The high TCRbeta diversity at day 60 in some patients was ascribed to recipient T cells and intrathymic progenitors that had survived conditioning.

This specimen's treatment or condition label, interpreted: allogeneic hematopoietic cell transplantation with graft depleted of TCRalphabeta T cells and CD19 B cells. Transplant recipients were children who received TCRalphabeta/CD19-depleted allogeneic hematopoietic cell grafts. CDR1 and CDR2 are drawn from the germline V gene: SGHTA, FQGTGA. V is clipped by 5 bases and J by 2 bases, and the sequence between their germline boundaries is 14 bases long. The CDR3 has 15 amino acids, counting the end cysteine and phenylalanine. The sequence is cut down to CDR3 DNA, 45 bases in frame from base 1. This clonotype appeared a single time. Its antigen has not been determined. No quality values exist for individual bases; no much larger clone is one base distant. The library was made by PCR. This sample was sequenced with an Illumina HiSeq 2500. To normalize quantification of the TCRbeta repertoire, the TCR libraries were built with molecular barcoding that relied on unique molecular identifiers. In-frame beta chains were kept once TCRdb had trimmed the public reads at Q25 with fastp and called clones with MiXCR. Rows matching on CDR3 protein sequence are summarized as one entry with the most common DNA and genes. The sample data list 530,000 or so distinct CDR3 sequences, and more than 20% of these were observed just once. The top ten clones comprise just over 35% of the sample.

The chain is made from TRBV7-3 and TRBJ2-3, with TRBD2 as a weak D call on 6 bases. The starting material was PBMCs, obtained before TCRalphabeta/CD19-depleted stem cell transplant. The source is a boy under two years old with Wiskott-Aldrich syndrome, due to receive a stem cell transplant. In nucleotides, the sequence is TGTGCCAGCAGCCCCGGGACTTCACTCACAGATACGCAGTATTTT. It translates to CASSPGTSLTDTQYF.